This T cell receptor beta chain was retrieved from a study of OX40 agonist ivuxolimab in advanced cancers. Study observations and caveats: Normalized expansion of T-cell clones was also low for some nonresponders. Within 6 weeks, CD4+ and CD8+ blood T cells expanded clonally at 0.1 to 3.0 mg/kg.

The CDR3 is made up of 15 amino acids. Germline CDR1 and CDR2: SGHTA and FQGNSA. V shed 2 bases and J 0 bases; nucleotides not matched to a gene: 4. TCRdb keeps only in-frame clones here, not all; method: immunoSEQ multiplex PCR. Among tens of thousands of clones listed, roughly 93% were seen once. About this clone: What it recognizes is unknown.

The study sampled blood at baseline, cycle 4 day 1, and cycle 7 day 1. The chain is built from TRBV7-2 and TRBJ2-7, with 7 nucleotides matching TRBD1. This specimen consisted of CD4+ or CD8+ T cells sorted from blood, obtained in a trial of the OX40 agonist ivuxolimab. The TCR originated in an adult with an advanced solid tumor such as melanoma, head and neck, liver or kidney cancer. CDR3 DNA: TGTGCCAGCAGCTTATTGGGACAGTACTCCTACGAGCAGTACTTC. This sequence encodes CASSLLGQYSYEQYF.